This T cell receptor beta chain was observed in a study of shared T cell receptors in the human thymus. Some clones are missing from TCRdb's copy, which holds only in-frame ones; the method was immunoSEQ multiplex PCR. The sample lists roughly 700,000 clones, around 89% occurring once. Trimming stripped 0 bases from V and 10 bases from J, with 22 bases between. Germline V lookup: CDR1 SGHRS, CDR2 YFSETQ. The CDR3 is 16 amino acids. These data are also associated with another study on human thymus T cells. That study adds: Infants served as donors; they were healthy and Finnish and were having corrective surgery for congenital heart defects. Resections from corrective heart surgery provided thymus tissue. Blood and thymic repertoires both appeared biased in V and J gene usage. Related research found strongly overlapping thymic repertoires in unrelated individuals.

The chain uses TRBV5-1 and TRBJ1-1, with TRBD1 as a possible D gene (5 bases). Sequenced material: thymocytes. The receptor comes from a boy under two years old with a congenital heart defect. The CDR3 sequence: CASSLGYPPTWRGAFF. In nucleotides, the CDR3 is TGCGCCAGCAGCTTGGGGTACCCGCCGACATGGAGGGGAGCTTTCTTT.